The present entry profiles one TCR beta chain with its context. The data belong to a study of blood T cell repertoires in COVID-19. Study overall: T cells, B-cell-depleted T cells, or PBMCs supplied cDNA or gDNA.

The recovered donors of Cohort 3 showed two negative PCRs, clearance, or symptom resolution. Some clones are missing from TCRdb's copy, which holds only in-frame ones; the method was immunoSEQ multiplex PCR. Seen here are 220,000 or so clones, more than 70% observed once, and the top ten hold roughly 1.9%. The receptor comes from a woman between 45 and 65 years old who had recovered from COVID-19. Source material: PBMCs or T cells enriched from blood (not recorded which).

The CDR3 sequence: CASNIGGGQGINEKLFF. The CDR3 DNA sequence: TGTGCCAGCAACATCGGAGGGGGACAGGGGATTAATGAAAAACTGTTTTTT. The rearrangement uses TRBV7-2 and TRBJ1-4; 10 bases agree with TRBD1. Germline V lookup: CDR1 SGHTA, CDR2 FQGNSA. The J segment lost 4 bases and the V segment lost 7 bases, leaving 12 bases of the junction unmatched. The CDR3 is 17 amino acids. The variable domain in full, with the rest retrieved from reference TRBV7-2 and TRBJ1-4, is GAGVSQSPSNKVTEKGKDVELRCDPISGHTALYWYRQSLGQGLEFLIYFQGNSAPDKSGLPSDRFSAERTGGSVSTLTIQRTQQEDSAVYLCASNIGGGQGINEKLFFGSGTQLSVL.